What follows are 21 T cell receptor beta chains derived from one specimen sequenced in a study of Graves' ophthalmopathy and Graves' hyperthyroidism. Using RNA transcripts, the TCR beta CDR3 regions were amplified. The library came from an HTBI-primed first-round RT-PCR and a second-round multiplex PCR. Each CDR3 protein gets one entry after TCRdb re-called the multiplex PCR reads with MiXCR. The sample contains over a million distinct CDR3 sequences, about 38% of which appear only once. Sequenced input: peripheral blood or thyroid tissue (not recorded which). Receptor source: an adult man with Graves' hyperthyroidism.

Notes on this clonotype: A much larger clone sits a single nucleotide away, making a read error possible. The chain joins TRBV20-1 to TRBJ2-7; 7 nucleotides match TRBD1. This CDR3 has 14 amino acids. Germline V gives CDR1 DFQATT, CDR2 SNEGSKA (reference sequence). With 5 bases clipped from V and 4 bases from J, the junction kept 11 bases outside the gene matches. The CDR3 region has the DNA TGCAGTGCTCGGAGGCAGGGGGAGCGGTACGAGCAGTACTTC. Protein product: CSARRQGERYEQYF.

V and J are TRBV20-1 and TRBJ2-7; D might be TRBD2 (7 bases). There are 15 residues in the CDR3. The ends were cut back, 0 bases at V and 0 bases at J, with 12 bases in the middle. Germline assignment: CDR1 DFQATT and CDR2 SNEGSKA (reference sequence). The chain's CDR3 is CSARDWGGHSYEQYF. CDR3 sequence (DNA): TGCAGTGCTAGAGATTGGGGGGGGCACTCCTACGAGCAGTACTTC.

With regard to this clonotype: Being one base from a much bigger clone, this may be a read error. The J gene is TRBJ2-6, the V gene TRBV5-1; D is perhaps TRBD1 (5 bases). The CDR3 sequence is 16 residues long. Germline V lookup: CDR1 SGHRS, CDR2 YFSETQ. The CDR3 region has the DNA TGCGCCAGCAGCTTGGTACCCTCCTCTGGGGCCAGCGTCCTGACTTTC. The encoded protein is CASSLVPSSGASVLTF.

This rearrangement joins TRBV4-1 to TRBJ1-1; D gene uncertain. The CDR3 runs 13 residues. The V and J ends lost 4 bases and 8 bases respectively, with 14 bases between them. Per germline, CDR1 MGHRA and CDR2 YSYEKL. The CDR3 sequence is CASSPEPQSEAFF. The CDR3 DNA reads TGCGCCAGCAGCCCAGAGCCCCAGTCAGAAGCTTTCTTT.

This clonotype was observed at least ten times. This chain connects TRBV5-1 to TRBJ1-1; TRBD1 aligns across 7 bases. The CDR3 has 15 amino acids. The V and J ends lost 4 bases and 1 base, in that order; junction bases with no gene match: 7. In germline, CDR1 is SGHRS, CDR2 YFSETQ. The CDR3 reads CASSPMGQTNTEAFF. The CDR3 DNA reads TGCGCCAGCAGCCCTATGGGACAGACGAACACTGAAGCTTTCTTT.

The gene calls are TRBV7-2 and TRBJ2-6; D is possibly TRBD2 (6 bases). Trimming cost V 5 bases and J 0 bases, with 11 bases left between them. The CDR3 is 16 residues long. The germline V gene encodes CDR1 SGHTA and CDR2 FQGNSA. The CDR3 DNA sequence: TGTGCCAGCAGCCCGGGCGGGAACTCTGGGGCCAACGTCCTGACTTTC. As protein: CASSPGGNSGANVLTF.

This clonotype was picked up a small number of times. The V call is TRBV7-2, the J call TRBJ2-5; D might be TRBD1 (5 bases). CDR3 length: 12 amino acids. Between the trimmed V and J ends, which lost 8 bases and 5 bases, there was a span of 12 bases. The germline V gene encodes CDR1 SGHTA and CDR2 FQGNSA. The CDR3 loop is CASGFTGETQYF. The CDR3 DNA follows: TGTGCCAGCGGATTCACAGGCGAGACCCAGTACTTC.

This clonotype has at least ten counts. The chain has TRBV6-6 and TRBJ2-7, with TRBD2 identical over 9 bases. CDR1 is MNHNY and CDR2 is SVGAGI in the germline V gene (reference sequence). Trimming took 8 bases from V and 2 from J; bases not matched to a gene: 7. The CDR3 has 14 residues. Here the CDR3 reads CASLGAGGPYEQYF. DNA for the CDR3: TGTGCCAGCCTGGGAGCGGGGGGACCCTACGAGCAGTACTTC.

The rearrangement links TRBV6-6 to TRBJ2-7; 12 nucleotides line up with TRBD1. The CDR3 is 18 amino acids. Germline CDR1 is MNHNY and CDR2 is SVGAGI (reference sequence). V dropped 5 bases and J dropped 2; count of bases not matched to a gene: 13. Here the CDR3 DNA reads TGTGCCAGCAGTCCTGGGGACAGGGGGCTCCGAAAAACCTACGAGCAGTACTTC. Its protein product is CASSPGDRGLRKTYEQYF.

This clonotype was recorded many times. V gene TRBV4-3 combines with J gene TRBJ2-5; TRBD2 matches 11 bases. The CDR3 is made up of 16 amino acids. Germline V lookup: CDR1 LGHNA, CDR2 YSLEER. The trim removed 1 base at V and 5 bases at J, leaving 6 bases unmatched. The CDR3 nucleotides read TGCGCCAGCAGCCAAGCCCTAGCGGGGGGAAGGGAGACCCAGTACTTC. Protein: CASSQALAGGRETQYF.

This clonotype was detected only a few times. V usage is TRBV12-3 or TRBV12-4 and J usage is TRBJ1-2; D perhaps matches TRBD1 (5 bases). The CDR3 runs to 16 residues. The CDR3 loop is CASAAVRAERDYGYTF. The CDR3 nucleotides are TGTGCTAGTGCCGCGGTCAGGGCAGAGAGAGACTATGGCTACACCTTC.

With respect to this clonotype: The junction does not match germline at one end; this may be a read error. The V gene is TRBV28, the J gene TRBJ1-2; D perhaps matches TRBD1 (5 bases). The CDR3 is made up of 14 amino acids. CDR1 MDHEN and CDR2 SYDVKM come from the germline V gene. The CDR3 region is CAGSPRERNYGYTF. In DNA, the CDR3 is TGTGCCGGCAGTCCCAGGGAAAGGAACTATGGCTACACCTTC.

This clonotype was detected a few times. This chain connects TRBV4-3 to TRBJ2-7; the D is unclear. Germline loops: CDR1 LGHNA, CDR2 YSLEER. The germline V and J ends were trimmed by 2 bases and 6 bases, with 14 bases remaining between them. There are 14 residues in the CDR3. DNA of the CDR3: TGCGCCAGCAGCCAATTGACCACCGCCAGCGAGCAGTACTTC. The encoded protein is CASSQLTTASEQYF.

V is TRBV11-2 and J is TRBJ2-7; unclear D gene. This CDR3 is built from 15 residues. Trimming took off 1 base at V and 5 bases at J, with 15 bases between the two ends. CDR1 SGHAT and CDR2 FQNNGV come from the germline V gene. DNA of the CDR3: TGTGCCAGCAGCTTAGCCCGGGCTAGTGTTCACGAGCAGTACTTC. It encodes CASSLARASVHEQYF.

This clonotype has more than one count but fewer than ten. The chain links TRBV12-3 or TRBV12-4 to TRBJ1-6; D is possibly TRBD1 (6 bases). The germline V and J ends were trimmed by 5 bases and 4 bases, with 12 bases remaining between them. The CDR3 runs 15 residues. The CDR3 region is CASSEGTIYNSPLHF. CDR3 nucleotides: TGTGCCAGCAGTGAGGGGACAATTTATAATTCACCCCTCCACTTT.

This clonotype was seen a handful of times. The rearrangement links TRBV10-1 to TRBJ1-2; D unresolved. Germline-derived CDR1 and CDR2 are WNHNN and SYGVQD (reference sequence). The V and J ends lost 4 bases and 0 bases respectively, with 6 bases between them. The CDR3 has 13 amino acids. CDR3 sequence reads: CASSARTNYGYTF. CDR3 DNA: TGCGCCAGCAGTGCTCGGACTAACTATGGCTACACCTTC.

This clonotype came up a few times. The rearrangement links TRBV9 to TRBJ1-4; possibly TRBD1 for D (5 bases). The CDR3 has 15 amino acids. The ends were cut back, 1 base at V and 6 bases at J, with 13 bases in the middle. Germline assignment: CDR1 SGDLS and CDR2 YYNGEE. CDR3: CASSVSREPYEKLFF. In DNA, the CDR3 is TGTGCCAGCAGCGTAAGCAGGGAGCCTTATGAAAAACTGTTTTTT.

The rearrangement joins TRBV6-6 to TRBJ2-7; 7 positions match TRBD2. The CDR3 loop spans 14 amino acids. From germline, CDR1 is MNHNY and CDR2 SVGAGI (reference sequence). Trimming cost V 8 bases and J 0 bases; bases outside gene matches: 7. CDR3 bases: TGTGCCAGCGGCCTAGCGGCCAGCTCCTACGAGCAGTACTTC. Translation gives CASGLAASSYEQYF.

The CDR3 sequence is CASSMVSRFNYGYTF. CDR3 sequence (DNA): TGTGCCAGTAGTATGGTGAGCAGATTTAACTATGGCTACACCTTC. This chain uses TRBV19 with TRBJ1-2; D remains ambiguous. Germline-derived CDR1 and CDR2 are LNHDA and SQIVND (reference sequence). This CDR3 has 15 residues. V lost 3 bases, J lost 1 base, and 12 bases lay in between.

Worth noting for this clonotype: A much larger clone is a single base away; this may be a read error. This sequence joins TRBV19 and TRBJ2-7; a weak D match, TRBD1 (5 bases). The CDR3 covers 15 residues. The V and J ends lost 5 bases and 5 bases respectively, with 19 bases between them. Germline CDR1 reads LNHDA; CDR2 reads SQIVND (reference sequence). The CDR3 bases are TGTGCCAGTAGTTCCGCCAGGGTGAAGGGCGACGAGCAGTACTTC. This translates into CASSSARVKGDEQYF.

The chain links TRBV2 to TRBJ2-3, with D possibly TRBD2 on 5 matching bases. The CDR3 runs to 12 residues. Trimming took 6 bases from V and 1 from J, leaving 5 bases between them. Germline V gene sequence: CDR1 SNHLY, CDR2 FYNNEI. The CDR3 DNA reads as TGTGCCAGCAGGGAGGGCACAGATACGCAGTATTTT. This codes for CASREGTDTQYF.